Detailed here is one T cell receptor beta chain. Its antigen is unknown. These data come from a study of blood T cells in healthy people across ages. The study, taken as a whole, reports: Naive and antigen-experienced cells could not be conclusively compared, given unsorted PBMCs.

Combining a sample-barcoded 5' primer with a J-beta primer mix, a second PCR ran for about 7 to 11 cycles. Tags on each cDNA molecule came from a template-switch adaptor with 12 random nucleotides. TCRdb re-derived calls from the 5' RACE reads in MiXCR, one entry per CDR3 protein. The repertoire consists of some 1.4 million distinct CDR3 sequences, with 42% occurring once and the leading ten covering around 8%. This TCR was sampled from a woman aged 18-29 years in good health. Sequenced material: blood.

CDR3 sequence (DNA): TGTGCCAGCATCATAGCGGGGGCCTACAATGAGCAGTTCTTC. Amino acids: CASIIAGAYNEQFF. The V call is TRBV28, the J call TRBJ2-1, with 9 bases identical to TRBD2. The length of the CDR3 is 14 residues. Germline V gene sequence: CDR1 MDHEN, CDR2 SYDVKM. V was pared by 7 bases and J by 2 bases, with 3 bases of the junction left unmatched. The full variable domain, its missing parts supplied by reference TRBV28 and TRBJ2-1, is DVKVTQSSRYLVKRTGEKVFLECVQDMDHENMFWYRQDPGLGLRLIYFSYDVKMKEKGDIPEGYSVSREKKERFSLILESASTNQTSMYLCASIIAGAYNEQFFGPGTRLTVL.